This T cell receptor (beta chain) was retrieved from a study of T cells after yellow fever vaccination. Study as a whole: Preparing low-cell-number fractions relied on SMART-Seq v4 Ultra Low Input. Study observations and caveats: One caveat is that FACS-sorted repertoires could contain abundant clonotypes contaminating from the bulk population.

The CDR3 has 13 amino acids. Trimming left V 3 bases short and J 7 bases short, with 9 bases between. CDR1 is MNHEY, CDR2 SMNVEV, per germline (reference sequence). This clonotype was recorded a few times. Its target is not known. MiXCR, run by TCRdb on the 5' RACE reads, gives a single entry per CDR3 protein. The sample lists 300,000 or so distinct CDR3 sequences; 13% were seen once. This TCR derives from a man younger than 40 who received the YFV17D yellow fever vaccine. The sequenced sample was CD4+ T cells sorted from PBMCs, obtained 45 days after the yellow fever booster vaccination. This chain connects TRBV27 to TRBJ2-2; D might be TRBD1 (6 bases). In DNA form, the CDR3 reads TGTGCCAGCAGTTTCCAGGGGATCGGGGAGCTGTTTTTT. Amino acids: CASSFQGIGELFF.